The clone carrying this TCR beta chain was counted ten times or more. No antigen is known for it. Germline V CDR1 and CDR2: SGHVS, FNYEAQ. This CDR3 is 14 amino acids long. With 1 base removed from V and 4 bases from J, the gap between germline ends came to 10 bases. These data belong to a study of T-cell memory formation after mild COVID-19. From 5'RACE with constant-segment primers came TCR alpha and TCR beta cDNA libraries that carried sample barcodes and UMIs. Each CDR3 protein gets one entry after TCRdb re-called the 5' RACE reads with MiXCR. The sample shows 30,000 to 35,000 distinct CDR3 sequences, approximately 21% of them seen only once. Study results and limitations: Clones that contracted clustered mainly in CM and EM if CD4+ and in EMRA if CD8+. Clones that got smaller from day 15 to 85 had even CD4/CD8, while clones growing later tipped toward CD4+. Pre-infection memory contained some responding clones, which suggested that cross-reactive memory had joined.

The chain links TRBV7-6 to TRBJ1-1; D is perhaps TRBD1 (5 bases). The clonotype was recovered from an adult who had mild COVID-19 (a few samples of this study predate the infection). Cell type and time point are not known. What was sequenced was PBMCs or a T cell subset sorted from them (not recorded which). The CDR3 coding sequence is TGTGCCAGCAGCTTAGGAGGGGCTGGCACTGAAGCTTTCTTT. Translated: CASSLGGAGTEAFF.